This section outlines one T cell receptor (beta chain) sequence together with its context. Germline V gene lookup returns CDR1 SQVTM and CDR2 ANQGSEA. The V and J ends lost 7 bases and 3 bases, in that order; junction bases with no gene match: 9. This CDR3 spans 15 amino acids. The sample belongs to a study of cytomegalovirus exposure and HLA in healthy donors. In the PCR, 60 Vbeta and 13 Jbeta primers were used. The protocol was immunoSEQ multiplex PCR, while the TCRdb copy is restricted to in-frame clones and leaves out a portion. The table has some 150,000 clones, roughly 75% seen once. This chain connects TRBV29-1 to TRBJ2-3, with TRBD2 identical over 11 bases. Material for sequencing was PBMCs. The origin of this receptor is a man aged 35 to 55 in good health and CMV-seropositive. DNA of the CDR3: TGCAGCGCTGACACTAGCGGGAGAAGGACAGATACGCAGTATTTT. Translating it yields CSADTSGRRTDTQYF.